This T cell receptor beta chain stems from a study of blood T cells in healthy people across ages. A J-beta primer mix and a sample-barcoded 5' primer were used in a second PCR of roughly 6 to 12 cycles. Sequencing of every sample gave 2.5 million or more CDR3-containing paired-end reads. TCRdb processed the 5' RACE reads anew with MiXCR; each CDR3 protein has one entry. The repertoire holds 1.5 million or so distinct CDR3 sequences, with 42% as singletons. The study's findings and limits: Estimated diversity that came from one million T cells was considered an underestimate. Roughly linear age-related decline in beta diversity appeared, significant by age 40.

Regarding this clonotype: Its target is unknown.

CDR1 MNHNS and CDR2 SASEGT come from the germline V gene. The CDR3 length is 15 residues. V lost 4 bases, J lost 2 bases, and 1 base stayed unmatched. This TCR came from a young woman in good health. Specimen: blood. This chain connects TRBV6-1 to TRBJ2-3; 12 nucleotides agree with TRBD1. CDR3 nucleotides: TGTGCCAGCAGTGGGGACAGGGGGCTCACAGATACGCAGTATTTT. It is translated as CASSGDRGLTDTQYF.